This paragraph reports one T cell receptor (beta chain). Autoimmune disease history or systemic immunosuppression excluded patients. This entry is derived from a study of OX40 agonist ivuxolimab in advanced cancers. Study-wide background: Hepatocellular carcinoma, melanoma, renal cell or head and neck cancer was diagnosed in the dose-escalation patients. Three patients, one with hepatocellular carcinoma and two with cutaneous melanoma, responded partially.

The V gene end was trimmed by 6 bases and the J gene end by 5 bases; junction bases not matched to a gene: 8. The CDR3 is made up of 15 amino acids. CDR1 and CDR2 (germline): SNHLY, FYNNEI. Measured with immunoSEQ multiplex PCR; TCRdb has only the in-frame clones, and not every one. Counted here are tens of thousands of clones, just over 90% occurring once; the ten biggest clones make up over 11%. This TCR derives from an adult with an advanced solid tumor such as melanoma, head and neck, liver or kidney cancer. This chain joins TRBV2 and TRBJ2-5; 11 bases are a match to TRBD2. Specimen: CD4+ or CD8+ T cells sorted from blood, collected in a trial of the OX40 agonist ivuxolimab. CDR3 nucleotides: TGTGCCAGCAGCTTAGCGGGAGGGCCGAGGGAGACCCAGTACTTC. This encodes CASSLAGGPRETQYF.